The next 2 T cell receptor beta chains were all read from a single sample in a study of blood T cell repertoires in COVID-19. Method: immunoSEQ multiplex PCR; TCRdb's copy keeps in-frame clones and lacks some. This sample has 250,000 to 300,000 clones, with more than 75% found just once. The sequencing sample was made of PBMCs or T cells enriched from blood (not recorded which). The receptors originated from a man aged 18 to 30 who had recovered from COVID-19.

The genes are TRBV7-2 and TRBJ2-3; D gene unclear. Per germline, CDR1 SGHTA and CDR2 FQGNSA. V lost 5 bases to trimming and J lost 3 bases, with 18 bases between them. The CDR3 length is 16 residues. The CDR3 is CASSTTPQLVTDTQYF. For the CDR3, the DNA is TGTGCCAGCAGCACCACGCCCCAGCTAGTGACAGATACGCAGTATTTT.

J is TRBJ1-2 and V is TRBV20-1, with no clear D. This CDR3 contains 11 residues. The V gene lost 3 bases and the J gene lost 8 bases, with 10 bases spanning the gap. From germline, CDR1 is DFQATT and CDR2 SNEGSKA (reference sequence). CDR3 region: CSARALEGYTF. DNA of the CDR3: TGCAGTGCTAGGGCCCTGGAGGGCTACACCTTC.